The 21 T cell receptor beta chains below come from one sample, sequenced in a study of CD8 T cells in Susac syndrome. An input of about 0.5 to 1 ug of RNA was subjected to reverse transcription using random hexamers. One entry per CDR3 protein, called by TCRdb with MiXCR from the immunoSEQ multiplex PCR reads. The table shows 100,000 to 150,000 distinct CDR3 sequences, with 75% to 90% occurring only once. Sample: CD8+ T cells from PBMCs. The receptors were gathered from a human donor with multiple sclerosis.

This chain uses TRBV5-1 with TRBJ1-1; maybe TRBD1 (6 bases). The V and J ends lost 4 bases and 0 bases respectively, with 16 bases between them. The CDR3 is 16 amino acids. Germline assignment: CDR1 SGHRS and CDR2 YFSETQ. The CDR3 reads CASSPGGTFMNTEAFF. The CDR3 nucleotides are TGCGCCAGCAGCCCTGGGGGCACTTTTATGAACACTGAAGCTTTCTTT.

The chain couples TRBV20-1 to TRBJ2-1; 14 bases fit TRBD2. The V gene end was trimmed by 6 bases and the J gene end by 5 bases; junction bases not matched to a gene: 6. The CDR3 spans 15 residues. Germline V gene data show CDR1 as DFQATT and CDR2 as SNEGSKA (reference sequence). The DNA for the CDR3 is TGCAGTGCGGAACCGGGACTAGCGGGGGACAATGAGCAGTTCTTC. The encoded protein is CSAEPGLAGDNEQFF.

J is TRBJ2-1 and V is TRBV7-9; D not certain. The ends were cut back, 3 bases at V and 7 bases at J, with 7 bases in the middle. The germline CDR1 and CDR2 sequences are SEHNR and FQNEAQ (reference sequence). This CDR3 is 12 amino acids long. The CDR3 protein is CASSLDLNEQFF. The DNA of the CDR3 is TGTGCCAGCAGCTTGGACCTTAATGAGCAGTTCTTC.

This clonotype was observed a single time. V is TRBV28 and J is TRBJ2-7; a weak D match, TRBD1 (6 bases). Germline assignment: CDR1 MDHEN and CDR2 SYDVKM. The CDR3 is made up of 17 amino acids. The V end lost 2 bases, the J end lost 2 bases, and 19 bases lay between the germline ends. In DNA form, the CDR3 reads TGTGCCAGCAGTTTACTACCGGACAGCCCATGGGCCTACGAGCAGTACTTC. Translated: CASSLLPDSPWAYEQYF.

The chain links TRBV7-2 to TRBJ2-1; 7 bases align to TRBD2. V shed 3 bases, J shed 8 bases, and the junction held 10 bases outside the gene matches. Germline V gives CDR1 SGHTA, CDR2 FQGNSA. The length of the CDR3 is 15 residues. The CDR3 region has the DNA TGTGCCAGCAGCTTTTATTTCGAGCGGGGCTATGAGCAGTTCTTC. It codes for CASSFYFERGYEQFF.

The chain recombines TRBV19 with TRBJ1-6; D unresolved. The CDR3 loop spans 15 amino acids. CDR1 LNHDA and CDR2 SQIVND come from the germline V gene (reference sequence). V was cut by 7 bases and J by 10 bases, with 20 bases left in between. CDR3 in DNA: TGTGCCAGTAAGGCGTCGAGTAGAGGTCAATCACCCCTCCACTTT. It yields the protein CASKASSRGQSPLHF.

The CDR3 reads CASSDPVTGELFF. DNA of the CDR3: TGTGCCAGCAGTGACCCAGTCACCGGGGAGCTGTTTTTT. The chain has TRBV6-4 and TRBJ2-2; D remains ambiguous. Germline V gene lookup returns CDR1 MRHNA and CDR2 SNTAGT. This CDR3 contains 13 residues. The V end lost 2 bases, the J end lost 4 bases, and 5 bases lay between the germline ends.

The CDR3 nucleotides are TGTGCCAGCAGTCCCCTCGGGCTCCTCAATCAGCCCCAGCATTTT. Protein product: CASSPLGLLNQPQHF. The chain has TRBV27 and TRBJ1-5, with D unclear. This CDR3 has 15 residues. Germline assignment: CDR1 MNHEY and CDR2 SMNVEV (reference sequence). With 5 bases removed from V and 3 bases from J, the gap between germline ends came to 14 bases.

This clonotype came up once. This rearrangement joins TRBV5-6 to TRBJ2-7, with TRBD1 as a possible D gene (5 bases). The CDR3 contains 17 residues. Germline-derived CDR1 and CDR2 are SGHDT and YYEEEE. Trimming took off 1 base at V and 3 bases at J, with 20 bases between the two ends. CDR3 coding DNA: TGTGCCAGCAGCTTGTATCCTGACAGCTTAGTCCTCTACGAGCAGTACGTC. It translates to CASSLYPDSLVLYEQYV.

The chain employs TRBV6-4 and TRBJ2-1; D not resolved. Trimming left V 0 bases short and J 7 bases short, with 1 base between. Germline V gene data show CDR1 as MRHNA and CDR2 as SNTAGT. CDR3 length: 11 residues. The CDR3 loop is CASSDSNEQFF. CDR3 in DNA: TGTGCCAGCAGTGACTCGAATGAGCAGTTCTTC.

J is TRBJ1-4 and V is TRBV27; 8 positions match TRBD1. J gave up 8 bases and V 6 bases, and 8 bases lay outside the gene matches. This CDR3 is built from 14 residues. Germline lookup yields CDR1 MNHEY and CDR2 SMNVEV (reference sequence). In nucleotides, the CDR3 is TGTGCCAGCAGGCCGGACAGGGAGGGCGAAAAACTGTTTTTT. As protein: CASRPDREGEKLFF.

The CDR3 loop is CASSHRGQEALGHRGYTF. DNA for the CDR3: TGCGCCAGCAGCCATCGCGGACAGGAGGCTTTGGGGCATCGTGGCTACACCTTC. V gene TRBV4-1 combines with J gene TRBJ1-2; 7 positions match TRBD1. The germline gives CDR1 MGHRA, CDR2 YSYEKL. V was pared by 3 bases and J by 7 bases, with 20 bases of the junction left unmatched. CDR3 size: 18 residues.

V and J are TRBV7-8 and TRBJ2-3; 7 positions agree with TRBD1. V lost 6 bases, J lost 1 base, and 10 bases stayed unmatched. The CDR3 loop spans 16 amino acids. Germline values: CDR1 SGHVS, CDR2 FQNEAQ. Written as DNA, the CDR3 is TGTGCCAGCAGTATACAGGGGTGGCTAGGCACAGATACGCAGTATTTT. Amino acids: CASSIQGWLGTDTQYF.

The J gene is TRBJ1-6, the V gene TRBV5-6, with TRBD1 as a possible D gene (6 bases). Looked up from germline, CDR1 is SGHDT and CDR2 is YYEEEE. V was clipped by 4 bases and J by 8 bases, with 13 bases between them. This CDR3 is built from 14 residues. CDR3 DNA: TGTGCCAGCAGCCAAGCGGACAGCCATTCACCCCTCCACTTT. This sequence encodes CASSQADSHSPLHF.

This chain links TRBV2 with TRBJ1-5; D not certain. Germline V CDR1 and CDR2: SNHLY, FYNNEI. The CDR3 extends over 16 amino acids. V dropped 0 bases and J dropped 3 bases, with 12 bases sitting between them. The CDR3 loop reads CASSEALEHHNQPQHF. The CDR3 region has the DNA TGTGCCAGCAGTGAAGCGCTAGAACATCACAATCAGCCCCAGCATTTT.

The chain combines TRBV7-2 with TRBJ1-2, with D unresolved. The CDR3 covers 14 residues. The germline gives CDR1 SGHTA, CDR2 FQGNSA. Trimming took off 5 bases at V and 8 bases at J, with 18 bases between the two ends. The CDR3: CASSPNPALWGYTF. In DNA form, the CDR3 reads TGTGCCAGCAGCCCAAACCCAGCACTATGGGGCTACACCTTC.

The rearrangement uses TRBV7-9 and TRBJ2-2, with 7 bases fitting TRBD1. The trim removed 5 bases at V and 10 bases at J, leaving 10 bases unmatched. Germline values: CDR1 SEHNR, CDR2 FQNEAQ (reference sequence). The CDR3 extends over 14 amino acids. The CDR3: CASSNERQGEELFF. For the CDR3, the DNA is TGTGCCAGCAGCAACGAACGACAGGGCGAGGAGCTGTTTTTT.

V and J are TRBV5-6 and TRBJ2-4; D may be TRBD1 or TRBD2 (5 bases each). V lost 3 bases, J lost 9 bases, and 10 bases lay in between. The CDR3 length is 12 residues. In germline, CDR1 is SGHDT, CDR2 YYEEEE. CDR3 nucleotide sequence: TGTGCCAGCAGCTCGGGGCGCGCCATTCAGTACTTC. This encodes CASSSGRAIQYF.

The J gene is TRBJ2-7, the V gene TRBV2; D gene uncertain. Per the germline V gene, CDR1 is SNHLY and CDR2 is FYNNEI. V gave up 11 bases and J gave up 0 bases, with 17 bases separating them. This CDR3 is built from 14 residues. In DNA form, the CDR3 reads TGTGCCCAGCAGGAGTCCACCGGCTCCTACGAGCAGTACGTC. Translation gives CAQQESTGSYEQYV.

The chain is built from TRBV19 and TRBJ1-1, with D uncertain. The CDR3 length is 14 residues. Trimming left V 3 bases short and J 0 bases short, with 8 bases between. The germline V gene has CDR1 LNHDA and CDR2 SQIVND (reference sequence). The CDR3 DNA reads TGTGCCAGTAGTATCGGGCACCTGAACACTGAAGCTTTCTTT. Its translation: CASSIGHLNTEAFF. The variable domain in full, completed from reference TRBV19 and TRBJ1-1, reads DGGITQSPKYLFRKEGQNVTLSCEQNLNHDAMYWYRQDPGQGLRLIYYSQIVNDFQKGDIAEGYSVSREKKESFPLTVTSAQKNPTAFYLCASSIGHLNTEAFFGQGTRLTVV.

This chain joins TRBV20-1 and TRBJ2-7; D is perhaps TRBD2 (6 bases). V lost 4 bases and J lost 9, with 16 bases in between. Germline CDR1 and CDR2: DFQATT and SNEGSKA (reference sequence). The CDR3 is 12 amino acids. The CDR3 sequence: CSANPWGDGQYV. Here the CDR3 DNA reads TGCAGTGCTAACCCGTGGGGGGACGGGCAGTACGTC.